This record covers a single T cell receptor beta chain. Antigen specificity is unknown. The record originates from a study of T cell responses to AZD1222 COVID-19 vaccine. Study results and caveats: Donor demographics were predominantly white British with a female majority; clonal diversity may be underestimated.

The J segment lost 5 bases and the V segment lost 4 bases, leaving 8 bases of the junction unmatched. Germline V gene sequence: CDR1 SGHNT, CDR2 YENEEA. This CDR3 is built from 14 residues. Profiled with immunoSEQ multiplex PCR; TCRdb holds only in-frame clones, not every one. The sample shows tens of thousands of clones, around nine tenths of them seen only once. This chain uses TRBV11-3 with TRBJ2-7, with 7 bases aligning to TRBD2. The clonotype comes from an adult who received the AZD1222 COVID-19 vaccine. This sample comprised peripheral blood, obtained 28 days after the second AZD1222 dose. CDR3 residues: CASSSTTAGDEQYF. CDR3 sequence (DNA): TGTGCCAGCAGCTCAACGACCGCGGGGGACGAGCAGTACTTC.